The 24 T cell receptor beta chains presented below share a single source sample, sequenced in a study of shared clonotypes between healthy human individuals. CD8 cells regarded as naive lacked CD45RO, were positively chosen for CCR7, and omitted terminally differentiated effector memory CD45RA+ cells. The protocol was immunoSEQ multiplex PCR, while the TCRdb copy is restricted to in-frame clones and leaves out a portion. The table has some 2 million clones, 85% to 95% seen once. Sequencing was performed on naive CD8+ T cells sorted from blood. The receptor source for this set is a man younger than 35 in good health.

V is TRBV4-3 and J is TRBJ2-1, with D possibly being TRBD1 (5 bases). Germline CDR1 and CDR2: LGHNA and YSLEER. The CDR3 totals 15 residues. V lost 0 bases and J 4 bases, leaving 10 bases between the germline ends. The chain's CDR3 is CASSQDWTLYNEQFF. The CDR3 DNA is TGCGCCAGCAGCCAAGATTGGACACTGTACAATGAGCAGTTCTTC.

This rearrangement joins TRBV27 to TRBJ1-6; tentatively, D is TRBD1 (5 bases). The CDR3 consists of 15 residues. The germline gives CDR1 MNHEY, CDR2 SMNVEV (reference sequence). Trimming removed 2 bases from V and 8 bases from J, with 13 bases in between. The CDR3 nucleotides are TGTGCCAGCAGTTTAATGGGAGGGGTCCATTCACCCCTCCACTTT. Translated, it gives CASSLMGGVHSPLHF.

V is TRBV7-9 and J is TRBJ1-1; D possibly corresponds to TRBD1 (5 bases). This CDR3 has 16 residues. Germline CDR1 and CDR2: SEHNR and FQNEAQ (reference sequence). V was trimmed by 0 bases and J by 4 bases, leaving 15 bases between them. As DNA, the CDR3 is TGTGCCAGCAGCTTAGCGGGGACTCCACTGGGCACTGAAGCTTTCTTT. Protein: CASSLAGTPLGTEAFF.

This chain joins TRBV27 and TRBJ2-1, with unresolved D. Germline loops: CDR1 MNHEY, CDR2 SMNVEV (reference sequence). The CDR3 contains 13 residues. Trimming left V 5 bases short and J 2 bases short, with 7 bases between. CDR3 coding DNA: TGTGCCAGCAGTCCTACACCCTACAATGAGCAGTTCTTC. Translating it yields CASSPTPYNEQFF.

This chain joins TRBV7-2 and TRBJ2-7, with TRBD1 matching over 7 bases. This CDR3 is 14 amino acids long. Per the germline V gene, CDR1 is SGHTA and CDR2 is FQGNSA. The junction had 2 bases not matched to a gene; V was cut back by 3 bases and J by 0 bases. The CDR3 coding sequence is TGTGCCAGCAGCTTCACAGGGGACTCCTACGAGCAGTACTTC. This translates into CASSFTGDSYEQYF.

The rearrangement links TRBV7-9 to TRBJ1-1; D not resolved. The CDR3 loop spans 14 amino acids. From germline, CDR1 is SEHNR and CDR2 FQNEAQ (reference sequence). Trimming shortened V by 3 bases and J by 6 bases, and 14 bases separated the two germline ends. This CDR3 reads CASSFPSGGAEAFF. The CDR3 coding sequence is TGTGCCAGCAGCTTTCCATCAGGCGGGGCTGAAGCTTTCTTT.

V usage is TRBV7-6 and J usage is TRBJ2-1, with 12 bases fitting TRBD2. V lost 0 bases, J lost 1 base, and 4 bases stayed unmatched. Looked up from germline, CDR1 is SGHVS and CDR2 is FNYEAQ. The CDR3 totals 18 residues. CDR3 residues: CASSLARGLAGSYNEQFF. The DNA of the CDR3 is TGTGCCAGCAGCTTAGCGCGGGGACTAGCGGGTTCCTACAATGAGCAGTTCTTC.

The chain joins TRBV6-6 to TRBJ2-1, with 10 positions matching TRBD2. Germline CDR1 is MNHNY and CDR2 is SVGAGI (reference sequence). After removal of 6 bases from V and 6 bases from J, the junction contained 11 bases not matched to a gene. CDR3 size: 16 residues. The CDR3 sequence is CASSYSGGAVFNEQFF. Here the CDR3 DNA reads TGTGCCAGCAGCTACAGCGGGGGGGCCGTCTTCAATGAGCAGTTCTTC.

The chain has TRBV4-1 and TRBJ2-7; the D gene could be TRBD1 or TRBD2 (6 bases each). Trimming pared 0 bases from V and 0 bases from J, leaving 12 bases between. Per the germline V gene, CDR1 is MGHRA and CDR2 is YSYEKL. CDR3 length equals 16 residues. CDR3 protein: CASSQDWGDNSYEQYF. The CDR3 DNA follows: TGCGCCAGCAGCCAAGATTGGGGGGACAACTCCTACGAGCAGTACTTC.

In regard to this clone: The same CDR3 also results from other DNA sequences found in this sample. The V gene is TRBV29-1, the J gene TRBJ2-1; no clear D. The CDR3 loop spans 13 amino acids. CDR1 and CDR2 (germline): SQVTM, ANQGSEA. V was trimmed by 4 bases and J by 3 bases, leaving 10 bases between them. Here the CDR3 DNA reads TGCAGCGTTGTACCGGTTGGCTACAATGAGCAGTTCTTC. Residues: CSVVPVGYNEQFF.

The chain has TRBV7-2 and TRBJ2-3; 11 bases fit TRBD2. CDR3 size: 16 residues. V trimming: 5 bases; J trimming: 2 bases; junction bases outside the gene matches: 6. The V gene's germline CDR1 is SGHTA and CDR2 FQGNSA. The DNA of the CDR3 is TGTGCCAGCAGCCCACTAGCGGGGGAGATCACAGATACGCAGTATTTT. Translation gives CASSPLAGEITDTQYF.

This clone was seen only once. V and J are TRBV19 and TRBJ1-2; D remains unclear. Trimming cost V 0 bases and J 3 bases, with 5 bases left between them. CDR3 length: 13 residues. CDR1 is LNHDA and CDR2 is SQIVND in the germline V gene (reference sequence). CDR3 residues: CASSIELYYGYTF. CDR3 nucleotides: TGTGCCAGTAGTATAGAGCTATACTATGGCTACACCTTC.

The CDR3 loop is CASSSEPTGLNSPLHF. As DNA, the CDR3 is TGTGCCAGCAGCTCCGAGCCGACAGGGTTGAATTCACCCCTCCACTTT. The chain recombines TRBV7-2 with TRBJ1-6; TRBD1 matches 7 bases. The CDR3 loop spans 16 amino acids. V dropped 4 bases and J dropped 7; count of bases not matched to a gene: 10. Germline loops: CDR1 SGHTA, CDR2 FQGNSA.

The chain's CDR3 is CASSIGDQETQYF. The CDR3 DNA follows: TGTGCCAGTAGTATCGGGGACCAAGAGACCCAGTACTTC. The chain joins TRBV19 to TRBJ2-5, with D possibly TRBD2 on 5 matching bases. Trimming shortened V by 3 bases and J by 0 bases, and 5 bases separated the two germline ends. Germline V gene sequence: CDR1 LNHDA, CDR2 SQIVND (reference sequence). This CDR3 contains 13 residues. The complete variable domain, with remaining parts taken from reference TRBV19 and TRBJ2-5, reads DGGITQSPKYLFRKEGQNVTLSCEQNLNHDAMYWYRQDPGQGLRLIYYSQIVNDFQKGDIAEGYSVSREKKESFPLTVTSAQKNPTAFYLCASSIGDQETQYFGPGTRLLVL.

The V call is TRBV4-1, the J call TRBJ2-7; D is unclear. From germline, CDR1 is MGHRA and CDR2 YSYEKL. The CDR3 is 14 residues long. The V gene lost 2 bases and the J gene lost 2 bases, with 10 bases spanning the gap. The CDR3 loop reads CASSQTVQTYEQYF. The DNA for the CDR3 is TGCGCCAGCAGCCAAACGGTTCAGACCTACGAGCAGTACTTC.

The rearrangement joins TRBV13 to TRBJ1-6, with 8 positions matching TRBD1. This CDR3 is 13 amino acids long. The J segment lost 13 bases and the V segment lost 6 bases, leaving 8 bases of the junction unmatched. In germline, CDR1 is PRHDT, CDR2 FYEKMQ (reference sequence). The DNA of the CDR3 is TGTGCCAGCAGTTACGACAGGGGTTGGCCCCTCCACTTT. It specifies CASSYDRGWPLHF.

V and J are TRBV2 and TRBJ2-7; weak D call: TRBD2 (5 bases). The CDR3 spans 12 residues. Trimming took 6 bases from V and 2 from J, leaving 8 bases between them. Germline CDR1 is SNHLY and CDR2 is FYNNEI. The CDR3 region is CASSMEAYEQYF. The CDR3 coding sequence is TGTGCCAGCAGCATGGAGGCCTACGAGCAGTACTTC.

CDR3 DNA: TGTGCCATCAATACAGTGGGTTCAGGGGGCAATGAGCAGTTCTTC. Translating it yields CAINTVGSGGNEQFF. The chain recombines TRBV10-3 with TRBJ2-1; TRBD1 matches 7 bases. With V trimmed by 7 bases and J by 6 bases, 12 bases remained unmatched. Germline V gene lookup returns CDR1 ENHRY and CDR2 SYGVKD. There are 15 residues in the CDR3.

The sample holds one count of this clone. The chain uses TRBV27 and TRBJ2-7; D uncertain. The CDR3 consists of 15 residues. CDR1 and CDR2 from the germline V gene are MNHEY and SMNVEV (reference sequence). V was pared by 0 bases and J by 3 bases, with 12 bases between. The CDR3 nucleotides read TGTGCCAGCAGTTTATCGGGCGGCGGAGACTACGAGCAGTACTTC. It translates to CASSLSGGGDYEQYF.

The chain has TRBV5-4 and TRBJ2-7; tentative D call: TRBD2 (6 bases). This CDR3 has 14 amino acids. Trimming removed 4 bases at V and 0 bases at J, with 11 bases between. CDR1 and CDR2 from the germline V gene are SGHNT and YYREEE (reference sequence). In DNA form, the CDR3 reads TGTGCCAGCAGCGAGGACGGGAGCTCCTACGAGCAGTACTTC. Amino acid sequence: CASSEDGSSYEQYF.

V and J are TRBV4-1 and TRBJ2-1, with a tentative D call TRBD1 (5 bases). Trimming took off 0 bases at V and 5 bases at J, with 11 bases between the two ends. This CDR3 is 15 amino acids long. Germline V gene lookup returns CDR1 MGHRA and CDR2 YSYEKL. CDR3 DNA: TGCGCCAGCAGCCAAGATCCAGGGCTTGACAATGAGCAGTTCTTC. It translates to CASSQDPGLDNEQFF.

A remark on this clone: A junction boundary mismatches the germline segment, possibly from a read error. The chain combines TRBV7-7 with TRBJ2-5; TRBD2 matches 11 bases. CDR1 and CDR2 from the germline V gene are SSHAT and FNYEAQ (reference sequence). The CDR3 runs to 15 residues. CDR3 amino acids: CASSLTSGSVETQYF. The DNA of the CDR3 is TGTGCTAGCAGCCTCACTAGCGGGAGTGTGGAGACCCAGTACTTC.

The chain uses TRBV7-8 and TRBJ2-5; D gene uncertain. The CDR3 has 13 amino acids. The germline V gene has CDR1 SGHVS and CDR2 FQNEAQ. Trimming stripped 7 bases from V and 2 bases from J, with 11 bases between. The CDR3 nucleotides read TGTGCCAGCACCTCCCCATGGCAAGAGACCCAGTACTTC. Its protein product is CASTSPWQETQYF.

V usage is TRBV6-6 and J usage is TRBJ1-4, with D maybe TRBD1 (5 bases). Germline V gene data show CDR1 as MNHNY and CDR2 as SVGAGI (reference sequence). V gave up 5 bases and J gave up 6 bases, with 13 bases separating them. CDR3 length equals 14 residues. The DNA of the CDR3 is TGTGCCAGCAGTAATCAGGGAGGGGATGAAAAACTGTTTTTT. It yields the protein CASSNQGGDEKLFF.